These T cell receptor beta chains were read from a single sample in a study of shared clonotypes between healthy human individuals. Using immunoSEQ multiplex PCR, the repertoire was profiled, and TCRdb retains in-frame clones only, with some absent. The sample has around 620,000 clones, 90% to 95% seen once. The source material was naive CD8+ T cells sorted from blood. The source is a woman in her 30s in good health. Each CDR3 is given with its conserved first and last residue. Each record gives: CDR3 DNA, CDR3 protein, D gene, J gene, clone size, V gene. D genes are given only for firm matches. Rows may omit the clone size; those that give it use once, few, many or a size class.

CDR3nt: TGTGCCTCAAAAGCGGGACAGGGTTACTATGGCTACACCTTC
CDR3aa: CASKAGQGYYGYTF
d_gene: TRBD1
j_gene: TRBJ1-2
abundance: few
v_gene: TRBV19

CDR3nt: TGCAGCGTTACCGGGACCCCCACTAAGAATGAGCAGTTCTTC
CDR3aa: CSVTGTPTKNEQFF
d_gene: NA
j_gene: TRBJ2-1
abundance: NA
v_gene: TRBV29-1

CDR3nt: TGTGCCAGCAGCGTAGACGATGGGTCACCCCAGCATTTT
CDR3aa: CASSVDDGSPQHF
d_gene: NA
j_gene: TRBJ1-5
abundance: NA
v_gene: TRBV9

CDR3nt: TGTGCCAGCGACAGGGGGCTCTACGAGCAGTACTTC
CDR3aa: CASDRGLYEQYF
d_gene: NA
j_gene: TRBJ2-7
abundance: NA
v_gene: TRBV21-1

CDR3nt: TGTGCCAGCAGCTCAATCTCCTACGAGCAGTACTTC
CDR3aa: CASSSISYEQYF
d_gene: NA
j_gene: TRBJ2-7
abundance: NA
v_gene: TRBV7-6

CDR3nt: TGTGCCAGCAGCGGCGACAGCGGACCTACAGATACGCAGTATTTT
CDR3aa: CASSGDSGPTDTQYF
d_gene: NA
j_gene: TRBJ2-3
abundance: NA
v_gene: TRBV7-8

CDR3nt: TGCAGCGTAAAATTCTACACAGATACGCAGTATTTT
CDR3aa: CSVKFYTDTQYF
d_gene: NA
j_gene: TRBJ2-3
abundance: once
v_gene: TRBV29-1

CDR3nt: TGTGCCAGCAGCGTAGGTAGCCATCGGCTCCCAGATACGCAGTATTTT
CDR3aa: CASSVGSHRLPDTQYF
d_gene: NA
j_gene: TRBJ2-3
abundance: NA
v_gene: TRBV9

CDR3nt: TGTGCCAGCAGTTCCCCACGGGTGCAGGGGATGTCTGGAAACACCATATATTTT
CDR3aa: CASSSPRVQGMSGNTIYF
d_gene: NA
j_gene: TRBJ1-3
abundance: NA
v_gene: TRBV28

CDR3nt: TGCGCCAGCAGCTTTTGGGGGTACTCCTACGAGCAGTACTTC
CDR3aa: CASSFWGYSYEQYF
d_gene: NA
j_gene: TRBJ2-7
abundance: NA
v_gene: TRBV5-1

CDR3nt: TGTGCCAGCAGGGCGGGGACAGCGACCCCGGGGAAACTGTTTTTT
CDR3aa: CASRAGTATPGKLFF
d_gene: TRBD1
j_gene: TRBJ1-4
abundance: NA
v_gene: TRBV27

CDR3nt: TGTGCCAGCAGTTATTCCGGAAACACCGGGGAGCTGTTTTTT
CDR3aa: CASSYSGNTGELFF
d_gene: NA
j_gene: TRBJ2-2
abundance: NA
v_gene: TRBV6-5

CDR3nt: TGTGCCAGCAGTGCTAGCGGACACTACGAGCAGTACTTC
CDR3aa: CASSASGHYEQYF
d_gene: TRBD2
j_gene: TRBJ2-7
abundance: NA
v_gene: TRBV2

CDR3nt: TGTGCCAGCAGTTTACAGATTGAAGCTTTCTTT
CDR3aa: CASSLQIEAFF
d_gene: NA
j_gene: TRBJ1-1
abundance: NA
v_gene: TRBV6-6

CDR3nt: TGTGCCAGCAACCGGGACGGGGGTTTGAACACTGAAGCTTTCTTT
CDR3aa: CASNRDGGLNTEAFF
d_gene: NA
j_gene: TRBJ1-1
abundance: NA
v_gene: TRBV25-1

CDR3nt: TGTGCCAGCAGTGTGTACGAGCAGTACTTC
CDR3aa: CASSVYEQYF
d_gene: NA
j_gene: TRBJ2-7
abundance: NA
v_gene: TRBV6-8

CDR3nt: TGTGCCAGCAGTTACGGGACTAGCTCCTACAATGAGCAGTTCTTC
CDR3aa: CASSYGTSSYNEQFF
d_gene: TRBD2
j_gene: TRBJ2-1
abundance: NA
v_gene: TRBV6-5

CDR3nt: TGCAGCGTTGAAGTTCCGGACGTGCCTAACTATGGCTACACCTTC
CDR3aa: CSVEVPDVPNYGYTF
d_gene: NA
j_gene: TRBJ1-2
abundance: NA
v_gene: TRBV29-1

CDR3nt: TGTGCCAGCAGCTTAACTAGGACTAGCGGGACCTATGAGCAGTTCTTC
CDR3aa: CASSLTRTSGTYEQFF
d_gene: TRBD2
j_gene: TRBJ2-1
abundance: NA
v_gene: TRBV11-2

CDR3nt: TGTGCCACCTTGGACAATTCCTACGAGCAGTACTTC
CDR3aa: CATLDNSYEQYF
d_gene: NA
j_gene: TRBJ2-7
abundance: NA
v_gene: TRBV2